These 10 T cell receptor beta chains were all obtained from the same sample, sequenced in a study of blood T cell repertoires in COVID-19. The repertoire was sequenced with immunoSEQ multiplex PCR; TCRdb's copy has only in-frame clones and lacks some. The table includes about 170,000 clones, around 85% detected once. Sequenced: peripheral blood. The receptor source for this set is a woman aged 80 or older with COVID-19, enrolled during active disease.

The chain couples TRBV6-5 to TRBJ1-1; possibly TRBD1 for D (5 bases). Between the trimmed V and J ends, which lost 6 bases and 2 bases, there was a span of 10 bases. CDR1 MNHEY and CDR2 SVGAGI come from the germline V gene. The CDR3 is made up of 13 amino acids. The CDR3 here is CASRGGVNTEAFF. As DNA, the CDR3 is TGTGCCAGCAGGGGGGGAGTTAACACTGAAGCTTTCTTT.

The chain uses TRBV7-8 and TRBJ2-7; possibly TRBD1 for D (5 bases). The CDR3 consists of 14 residues. CDR1 SGHVS and CDR2 FQNEAQ come from the germline V gene. Trimming stripped 1 base from V and 3 bases from J, with 10 bases between. The CDR3 nucleotides read TGTGCCAGCAGCTTAGAGGGGTTGAGCTACGAGCAGTACTTC. Its translation: CASSLEGLSYEQYF. Combining the CDR3 with reference TRBV7-8 and TRBJ2-7 gives the whole variable domain GAGVSQSPRYKVAKRGQDVALRCDPISGHVSLFWYQQALGQGPEFLTYFQNEAQLDKSGLPSDRFFAERPEGSVSTLKIQRTQQEDSAVYLCASSLEGLSYEQYFGPGTRLTVT.

The gene calls are TRBV6-6 and TRBJ1-2; 11 nucleotides match TRBD1. V was pared by 5 bases and J by 0 bases, with 5 bases of the junction left unmatched. The CDR3 contains 16 residues. The germline CDR1 and CDR2 sequences are MNHNY and SVGAGI (reference sequence). The chain's CDR3 is CASSHRDRGTNYGYTF. Here the CDR3 DNA reads TGTGCCAGCAGTCACCGGGACAGGGGGACTAACTATGGCTACACCTTC.

CDR3 coding DNA: TGTGCCAGCAGTGTCCTCACCGGGGAGCTGTTTTTT. This gives the protein CASSVLTGELFF. The genes are TRBV28 and TRBJ2-2; D is unresolved. The CDR3 is 12 residues long. V was trimmed by 5 bases and J by 4 bases, leaving 5 bases between them. Per germline, CDR1 MDHEN and CDR2 SYDVKM.

The rearrangement joins TRBV4-2 to TRBJ1-3; no reliable D call. The ends were cut back, 1 base at V and 5 bases at J, with 21 bases in the middle. CDR3 length: 18 amino acids. Germline CDR1 LGHNA, CDR2 YNFKEQ. The CDR3 DNA reads TGTGCCAGCAGCCAAGGAGGATCTGAGACCGAGTCCCGAAACACCATATATTTT. It encodes CASSQGGSETESRNTIYF.

The V call is TRBV6-1, the J call TRBJ1-6; D might be TRBD1 (5 bases). The CDR3 length is 15 residues. V lost 2 bases, J lost 10 bases, and 15 bases lay in between. Germline CDR1 is MNHNS and CDR2 is SASEGT. For the CDR3, the DNA is TGTGCCAGCAGTGAAAGGGCGACAGTCGAATCACCCCTCCACTTT. It encodes CASSERATVESPLHF.

The chain links TRBV27 to TRBJ1-1, with 8 bases that match TRBD1. J lost 1 base, V lost 6 bases, and 7 bases had no gene match. The CDR3 spans 15 residues. Germline assignment: CDR1 MNHEY and CDR2 SMNVEV (reference sequence). The DNA of the CDR3 is TGTGCCAGCAGGCCTTCAGGGGGCCAGAACACTGAAGCTTTCTTT. Protein: CASRPSGGQNTEAFF.

The chain is built from TRBV5-6 and TRBJ1-5, with no clear D. Trimming cost V 4 bases and J 3 bases, with 11 bases left between them. Germline loops: CDR1 SGHDT, CDR2 YYEEEE. CDR3 length: 14 residues. CDR3 nucleotides: TGTGCCAGCAGCCGCCGGTCCCCCAATCAGCCCCAGCATTTT. Protein sequence: CASSRRSPNQPQHF. Together with reference TRBV5-6 and TRBJ1-5, the CDR3 gives the full variable domain: DAGVTQSPTHLIKTRGQQVTLRCSPKSGHDTVSWYQQALGQGPQFIFQYYEEEERQRGNFPDRFSGHQFPNYSSELNVNALLLGDSALYLCASSRRSPNQPQHFGDGTRLSIL.

V and J are TRBV6-2 or TRBV6-3 and TRBJ1-1; D is ambiguous. V gave up 0 bases and J gave up 5 bases, with 7 bases separating them. This CDR3 contains 13 residues. Germline V CDR1 and CDR2: MNHEY, SVGEGT. The CDR3 nucleotides read TGTGCCAGCAGTTACTCGGCAGTGACTGAAGCTTTCTTT. Translation gives CASSYSAVTEAFF.

This chain links TRBV9 with TRBJ2-7; 14 bases fit TRBD2. The CDR3 has 16 amino acids. Germline V lookup: CDR1 SGDLS, CDR2 YYNGEE. With 4 bases clipped from V and 3 bases from J, the junction kept 6 bases outside the gene matches. The CDR3 DNA reads TGTGCCAGCAGCACCGGGACTAGCGGGAGCTACTACGAGCAGTACTTC. Translating gives CASSTGTSGSYYEQYF.